This paragraph covers one TCR beta chain sequence. This study enrolled people aged about 18 to 95 from about 24 US geographic areas. Recovered Cohort 3 donors showed two negative PCRs, clearance, or symptom resolution. CDR1 and CDR2 from the germline V gene are KGHDR and SFDVKD. Germline trimming cut 5 bases from V and 0 bases from J; bases unmatched to any gene: 2. The CDR3 is 14 amino acids. This table comes from immunoSEQ multiplex PCR, and its TCRdb copy is limited to in-frame clones, with some not included. The table shows over 300,000 clones, with approximately 83% occurring only once. The data stem from a study of blood T cell repertoires in COVID-19. In the study overall: T cells, B-cell-depleted T cells, or PBMCs provided the cDNA or gDNA that served as material.

The chain uses TRBV24-1 and TRBJ1-1; 7 bases are shared with TRBD1. This receptor was identified in a young man who had recovered from COVID-19. Material for sequencing was PBMCs or T cells enriched from blood (not recorded which). CDR3 bases: TGTGCCACCAGTGGGACAGGCATGAACACTGAAGCTTTCTTT. This gives the protein CATSGTGMNTEAFF.